This T cell receptor beta chain is from a study of blood T cells in healthy people across ages (dated by TCRdb to 2014 to 2015). For context, the study as a whole: In model experiments, roughly one uniquely barcoded TCR beta cDNA molecule per two T cells was captured by template switching. Age-related changes in TCR beta repertoire diversity were measured in the study by deep sequencing normalized with unique cDNA molecular identifiers. Four age groups were formed from the donors: young (average approximately 15 years), middle-aged (around 39), aged (about 68) and long-lived (around 80). To avoid experimental bias, donors of different ages were distributed randomly across sequencing lanes. For two donors (one aged 18 to 30 and one aged 80 or older), the study analyzed two additional independent replicas of 1 million unique cDNA reads from the same blood draw.

From cysteine to phenylalanine, the CDR3 is 15 amino acids long. Here the CDR3 DNA is all that survives: 45 bases in frame from base 1. V trim: 5 bases; J trim: 7 bases; unmatched bases: 11. CDR1 SEHNR and CDR2 FQNEAQ are derived from the germline V gene (reference sequence). About this clonotype: Its antigen is unknown. No base quality information exists; no much larger clone differs at one position.

The full study reports these points: Bulk unsorted PBMC profiling prevented conclusive comparison of naive and antigen-experienced compartments. A strong correlation was found between observed TCR beta diversity and the percentage of naive T cells measured by flow cytometry. Compared with the aged group, the long-lived group had more naive CD4+ T cells, fewer expanded clones and increased TCR diversity, suggesting age selection. Because the CMV infection status of the donors was unknown, age-related changes in expanded clonotypes may potentially have been confounded. As age increased, observed TCR beta diversity per million T cells dropped in a roughly linear way, and a significant reduction was already evident by age approximately 40. Total diversity estimates from one million sequenced T cells were considered lower bounds and underestimates.

The donors were roughly 40 Caucasian individuals from Russia, aged about 6 to 95 years, who were systemically healthy. Each donor gave 9.5 to 10 milliliters of peripheral blood, drawn into EDTA-treated Vacutainer tubes. Ficoll-Paque density-gradient centrifugation was used to isolate PBMCs, with at least 6.5 million per sample. Trizol reagent was used to extract total RNA from PBMCs, with at least 5.5 micrograms per sample. For every donor, flow cytometry on a PBMC aliquot measured the percentage of naive CD45RAhigh/CD27high T cells. Library preparation employed 5' RACE. Sequencing used an Illumina HiSeq 2500. A second about 7 to 11 cycle PCR used a sample-barcoded 5' primer and a J-beta primer mix. A unique molecular identifier was introduced onto each TCR beta cDNA molecule by a template-switch 5' adaptor carrying 12 random nucleotides. Each sample yielded at least 2.5 million CDR3-containing paired-end reads. All of the RNA was converted into first-strand cDNA using the Mint cDNA synthesis kit, with a TRBC-specific oligonucleotide serving as the primer. Following uracil-DNA glycosylase treatment, a first 18-cycle PCR with universal primers M1SS and BC2_uni_R was performed on all cDNA. The authors processed their data as follows. For normalization, 1 million high-quality reads, each with a distinct molecular identifier, were randomly selected from each sample. Reads with shared molecular identifiers were discarded instead of being binned into consensus sequences. MiTCR, set to a Q25 quality threshold and the strictest error-elimination algorithm, was used for CDR3 identification, clonotype clustering and error correction. A nonparametric unseen species model using Euler transformation provided a lower-bound estimate of total TCR beta diversity. TCRdb's own reprocessing of the public reads used fastp at Q25 and MiXCR and kept productive beta chains. Duplicate CDR3 protein sequences are folded into a single record with the most common DNA and genes. V and J calls and clone size were set by TCRdb, not the authors. For this sample there are over a million distinct CDR3 sequences; around 59% appear just once. Roughly 6.3% of the sample rests with the top ten.

The rearrangement joined TRBV7-9 to TRBJ2-1; 7 bases in the junction line up with TRBD2. This TCR came from a young man in good health. Sequencing input: blood. The CDR3 is CASSPPRAGRNEQFF. The DNA sequence is TGTGCCAGCAGCCCCCCCCGCGCCGGGAGGAATGAGCAGTTCTTC.